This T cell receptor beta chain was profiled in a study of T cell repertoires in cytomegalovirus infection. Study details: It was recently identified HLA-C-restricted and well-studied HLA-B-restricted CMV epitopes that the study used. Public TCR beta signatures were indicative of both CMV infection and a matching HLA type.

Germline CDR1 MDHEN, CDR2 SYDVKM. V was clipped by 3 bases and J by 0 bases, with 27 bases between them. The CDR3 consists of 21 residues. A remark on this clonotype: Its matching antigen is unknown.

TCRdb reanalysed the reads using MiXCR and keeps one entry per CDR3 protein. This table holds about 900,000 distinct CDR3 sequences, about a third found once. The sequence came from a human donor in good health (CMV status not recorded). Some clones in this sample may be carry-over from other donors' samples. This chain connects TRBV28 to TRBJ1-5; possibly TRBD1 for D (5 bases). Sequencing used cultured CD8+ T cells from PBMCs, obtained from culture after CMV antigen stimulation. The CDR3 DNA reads TGTGCCAGCAGTTTTGAGTTGCGGTATTACCCGCCAGACAGTAGCAATCAGCCCCAGCATTTT. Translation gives CASSFELRYYPPDSSNQPQHF.